The subject of this entry is one T cell receptor beta chain. A read error is possible here, since a much larger clone lies one base away. The sample comes from a study of human T cells and chemical hapten exposure. As to time point: pre-sensitization, week 0. Treatment in this sample: therapeutic diphenylcyclopropenone sensitization with weekly scalp DPC. The library gave individual cDNA molecules unique molecular identifiers. TCRdb independently ran MiXCR on the RACE reads; one entry per CDR3 protein. This table has fewer than 65,000 distinct CDR3 sequences, roughly 9.9% appearing once. This sequence originates from a woman between 40 and 50 years old with alopecia areata. Some clones in this sample may be carry-over from other donors' samples. Sample: whole blood, taken in connection with sensitization to the hapten diphenylcyclopropenone (DPC).

As DNA, the CDR3 is TGTGCCAGCAGCGTGACAGTCCGAGGTGCTTCACCCCTCCACTTT. It codes for CASSVTVRGASPLHF. The J gene is TRBJ1-6, the V gene TRBV9; D may be TRBD1 (5 bases). V shed 2 bases and J shed 9 bases, with 15 bases lying between them. Germline CDR1 and CDR2: SGDLS and YYNGEE. The CDR3 loop spans 15 amino acids.